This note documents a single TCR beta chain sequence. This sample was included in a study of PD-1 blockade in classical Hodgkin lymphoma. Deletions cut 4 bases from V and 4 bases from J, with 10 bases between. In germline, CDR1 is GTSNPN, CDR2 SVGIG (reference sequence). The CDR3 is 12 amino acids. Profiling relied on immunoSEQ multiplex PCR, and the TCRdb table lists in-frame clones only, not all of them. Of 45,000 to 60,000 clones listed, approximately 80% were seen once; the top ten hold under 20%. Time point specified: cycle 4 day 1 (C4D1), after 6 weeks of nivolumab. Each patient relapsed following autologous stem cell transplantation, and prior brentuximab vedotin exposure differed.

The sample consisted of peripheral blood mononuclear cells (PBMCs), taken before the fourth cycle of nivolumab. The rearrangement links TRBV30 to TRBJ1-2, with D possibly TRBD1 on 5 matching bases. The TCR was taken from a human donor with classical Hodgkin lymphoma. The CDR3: CAWTGGGYGYTF. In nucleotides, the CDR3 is TGTGCCTGGACAGGTGGGGGCTATGGCTACACCTTC.